These 5 T cell receptor beta chains share one sample of origin, sequenced in a study of identical twins. TCRdb reprocessed the 5' RACE reads via MiXCR and lists one record per CDR3 protein. The table shows about 530,000 distinct CDR3 sequences, with about 16% occurring only once. Separately, the same data were catalogued under a study of yellow fever vaccine responses in identical twins.

The sample taken for sequencing was CD4+ T cells sorted from blood. The receptors here all came from a woman younger than 35 in good health.

Only a few counts were recorded for this clonotype. This chain joins TRBV5-6 and TRBJ1-1; no clear D gene. CDR3 length equals 12 residues. V lost 4 bases and J 6 bases, leaving 10 bases between the germline ends. Germline CDR1 SGHDT, CDR2 YYEEEE. The DNA for the CDR3 is TGTGCCAGCAGCCAACTAACATCTGAAGCTTTCTTT. It translates to CASSQLTSEAFF.

This clonotype was counted at least ten times. The chain links TRBV7-2 to TRBJ2-1; D is uncertain. The CDR3 is 15 amino acids. The ends were cut back, 1 base at V and 4 bases at J, with 11 bases in the middle. Germline V gene sequence: CDR1 SGHTA, CDR2 FQGNSA. The CDR3 DNA follows: TGTGCCAGCAGCTTAGTCGCTGGATTTTACAATGAGCAGTTCTTC. This translates into CASSLVAGFYNEQFF.

The rearrangement uses TRBV14 and TRBJ1-2; D not certain. The length of the CDR3 is 16 residues. CDR1 is SGHDN and CDR2 is FVKESK in the germline V gene. With 5 bases removed from V and 4 bases from J, the gap between germline ends came to 20 bases. The CDR3 coding sequence is TGTGCCAGCAGCGAGAGTTACAGAAGGCTGAGCTATGGCTACACCTTC. Its protein is CASSESYRRLSYGYTF.

The genes are TRBV6-1 and TRBJ2-5; weak D call: TRBD1 (7 bases). The V and J ends lost 5 bases and 4 bases respectively, with 14 bases between them. Germline values: CDR1 MNHNS, CDR2 SASEGT. This CDR3 comprises 14 residues. In DNA, the CDR3 is TGTGCCAGCAGTAAGACAGGGCGGGGAGAGACCCAGTACTTC. This gives the protein CASSKTGRGETQYF.

J is TRBJ2-3 and V is TRBV6-1; D unclear. The CDR3 runs 14 residues. The germline V gene encodes CDR1 MNHNS and CDR2 SASEGT. V shed 8 bases and J shed 1 base, with 13 bases lying between them. CDR3 region: CASSGPVGTDTQYF. The DNA of the CDR3 is TGTGCCAGCTCCGGGCCAGTCGGCACAGATACGCAGTATTTT.